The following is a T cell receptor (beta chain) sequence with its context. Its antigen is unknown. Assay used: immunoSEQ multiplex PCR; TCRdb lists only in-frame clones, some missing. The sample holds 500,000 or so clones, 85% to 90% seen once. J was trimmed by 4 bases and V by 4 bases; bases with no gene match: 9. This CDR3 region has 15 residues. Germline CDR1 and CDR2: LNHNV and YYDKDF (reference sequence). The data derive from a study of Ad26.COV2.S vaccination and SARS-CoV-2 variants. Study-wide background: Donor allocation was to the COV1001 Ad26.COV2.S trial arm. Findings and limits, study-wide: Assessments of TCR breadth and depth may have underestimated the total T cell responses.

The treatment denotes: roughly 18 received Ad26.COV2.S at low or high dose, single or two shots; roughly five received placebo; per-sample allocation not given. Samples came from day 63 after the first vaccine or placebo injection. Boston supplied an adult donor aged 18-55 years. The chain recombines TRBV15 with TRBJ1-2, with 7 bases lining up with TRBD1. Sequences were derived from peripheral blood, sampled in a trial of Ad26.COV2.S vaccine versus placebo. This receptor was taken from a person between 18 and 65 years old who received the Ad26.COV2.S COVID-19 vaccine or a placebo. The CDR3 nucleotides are TGTGCCACCAGCACTTGGACAGGAGCAGGCTATGGCTACACCTTC. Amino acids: CATSTWTGAGYGYTF.